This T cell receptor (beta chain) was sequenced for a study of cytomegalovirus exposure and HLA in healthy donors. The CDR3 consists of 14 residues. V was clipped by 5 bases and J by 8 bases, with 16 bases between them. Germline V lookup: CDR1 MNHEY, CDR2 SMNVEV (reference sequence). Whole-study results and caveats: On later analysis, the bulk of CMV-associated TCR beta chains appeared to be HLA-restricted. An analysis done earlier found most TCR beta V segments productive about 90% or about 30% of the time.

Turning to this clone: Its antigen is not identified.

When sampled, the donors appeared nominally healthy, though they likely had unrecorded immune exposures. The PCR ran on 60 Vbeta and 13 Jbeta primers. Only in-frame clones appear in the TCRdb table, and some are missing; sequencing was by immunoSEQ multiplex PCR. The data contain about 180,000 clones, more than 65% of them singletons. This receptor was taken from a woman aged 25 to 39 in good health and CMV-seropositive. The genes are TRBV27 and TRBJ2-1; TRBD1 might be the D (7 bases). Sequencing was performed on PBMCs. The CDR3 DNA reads TGTGCCAGCAGTAGGCAGGGGGGCCAAGATGAGCAGTTCTTC. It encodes CASSRQGGQDEQFF.